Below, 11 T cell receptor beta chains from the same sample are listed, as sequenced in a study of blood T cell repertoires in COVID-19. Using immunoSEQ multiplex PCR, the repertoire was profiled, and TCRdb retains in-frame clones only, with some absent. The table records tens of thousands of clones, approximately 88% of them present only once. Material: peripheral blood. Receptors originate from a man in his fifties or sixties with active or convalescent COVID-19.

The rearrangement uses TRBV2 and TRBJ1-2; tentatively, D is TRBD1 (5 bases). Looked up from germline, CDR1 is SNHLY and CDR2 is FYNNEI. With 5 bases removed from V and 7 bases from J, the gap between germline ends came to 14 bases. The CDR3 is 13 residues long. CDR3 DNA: TGTGCCAGCAGTATCCAGGGCTTGGGTGGCTACACCTTC. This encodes CASSIQGLGGYTF.

The CDR3 nucleotides read TGCAGCGTTGAAGGACTACTCCGCACAGATACGCAGTATTTT. Its protein is CSVEGLLRTDTQYF. This rearrangement joins TRBV29-1 to TRBJ2-3, with D possibly being TRBD2 (5 bases). V was trimmed by 1 base and J by 1 base, leaving 9 bases between them. The CDR3 has 14 amino acids. The germline V gene has CDR1 SQVTM and CDR2 ANQGSEA.

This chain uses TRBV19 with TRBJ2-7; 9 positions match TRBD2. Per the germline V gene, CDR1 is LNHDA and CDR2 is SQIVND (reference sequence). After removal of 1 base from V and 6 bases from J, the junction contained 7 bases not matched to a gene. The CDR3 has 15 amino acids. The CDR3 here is CASSIAGGGAFEQYF. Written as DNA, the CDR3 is TGTGCCAGTAGTATAGCTGGCGGGGGGGCTTTCGAGCAGTACTTC.

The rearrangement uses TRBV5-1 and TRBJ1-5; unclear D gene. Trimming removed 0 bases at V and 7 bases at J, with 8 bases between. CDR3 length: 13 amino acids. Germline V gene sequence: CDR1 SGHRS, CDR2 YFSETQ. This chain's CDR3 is CASSLGVGQPQHF. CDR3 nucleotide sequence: TGCGCCAGCAGCTTGGGGGTCGGGCAGCCCCAGCATTTT.

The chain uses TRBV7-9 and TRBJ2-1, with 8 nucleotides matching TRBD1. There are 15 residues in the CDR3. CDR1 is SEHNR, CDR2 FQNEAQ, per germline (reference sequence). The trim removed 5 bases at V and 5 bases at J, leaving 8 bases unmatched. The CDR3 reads CASSPTGQGNNEQFF. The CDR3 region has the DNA TGTGCCAGCAGCCCAACCGGACAGGGAAACAATGAGCAGTTCTTC.

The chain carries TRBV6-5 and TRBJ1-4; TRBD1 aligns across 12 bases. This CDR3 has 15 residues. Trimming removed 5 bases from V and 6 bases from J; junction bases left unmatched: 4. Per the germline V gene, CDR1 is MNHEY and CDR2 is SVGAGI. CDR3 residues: CASSRRDRGHEKLFF. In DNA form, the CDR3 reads TGTGCCAGCAGTCGCCGGGACAGGGGGCATGAAAAACTGTTTTTT.

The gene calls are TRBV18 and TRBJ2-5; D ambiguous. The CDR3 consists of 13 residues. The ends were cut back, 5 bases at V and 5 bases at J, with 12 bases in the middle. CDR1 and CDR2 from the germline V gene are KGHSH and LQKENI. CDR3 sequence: CASSMTVGETQYF. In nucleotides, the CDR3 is TGTGCCAGCTCAATGACTGTAGGCGAGACCCAGTACTTC.

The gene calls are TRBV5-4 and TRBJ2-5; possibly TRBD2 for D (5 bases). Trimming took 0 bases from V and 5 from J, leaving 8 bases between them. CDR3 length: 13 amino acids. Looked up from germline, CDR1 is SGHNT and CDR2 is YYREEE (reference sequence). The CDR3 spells CASSLAREETQYF. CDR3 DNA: TGTGCCAGCAGCTTGGCTAGGGAGGAGACCCAGTACTTC.

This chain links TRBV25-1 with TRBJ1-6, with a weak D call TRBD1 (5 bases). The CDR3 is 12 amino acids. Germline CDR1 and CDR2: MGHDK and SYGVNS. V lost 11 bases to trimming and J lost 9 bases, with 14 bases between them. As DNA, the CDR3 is TGTGCCGCAAGGGGCAGTTCTTCACCCCTCCACTTT. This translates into CAARGSSSPLHF.

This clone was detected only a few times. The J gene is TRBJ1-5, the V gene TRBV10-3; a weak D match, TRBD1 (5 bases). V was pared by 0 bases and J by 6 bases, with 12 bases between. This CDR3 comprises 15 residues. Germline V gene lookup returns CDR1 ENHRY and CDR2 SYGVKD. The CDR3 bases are TGTGCCATCAGTGAGTCGTTTGGGACTCTTCAGCCCCAGCATTTT. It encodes CAISESFGTLQPQHF.

As DNA, the CDR3 is TGTGCCACCCCGGCGGGGGTGATTACTGAAGCTTTCTTT. It translates to CATPAGVITEAFF. The rearrangement joins TRBV2 to TRBJ1-1; maybe TRBD1 (5 bases). The CDR3 is 13 residues long. Trimming took off 10 bases at V and 5 bases at J, with 17 bases between the two ends. From germline, CDR1 is SNHLY and CDR2 FYNNEI.